One sample yielded the 9 T cell receptor beta chains listed below, sequenced in a study of regulatory T cells after allogeneic stem cell transplantation. The TCR beta CDR3 region was amplified from SMARTer RACE cDNA made from RNA. TCRdb re-called the 5' RACE reads with MiXCR, one entry per CDR3 protein. The data show about 830 distinct CDR3 sequences, 20% to 25% seen once. The source material was sorted CD4+ T cells from blood (whether regulatory or conventional is not recorded), sampled 30 days after allogeneic stem cell transplant. The origin of the receptors is a human patient who had an allogeneic stem cell transplant, so the T cells may come from the graft donor.

In this sample, this clonotype is medium-sized. The chain recombines TRBV19 with TRBJ1-2; D not certain. Germline V gene data show CDR1 as LNHDA and CDR2 as SQIVND (reference sequence). Trimming removed 5 bases at V and 4 bases at J, with 8 bases between. The CDR3 totals 12 residues. The CDR3 sequence: CASSPGAYGYTF. The CDR3 DNA sequence: TGTGCCAGTAGTCCAGGCGCCTATGGCTACACCTTC.

By share, this clonotype counts as large. V is TRBV5-1 and J is TRBJ2-1; maybe TRBD1 (8 bases). Germline loops: CDR1 SGHRS, CDR2 YFSETQ. Trimming removed 3 bases at V and 6 bases at J, with 25 bases between. This CDR3 comprises 18 residues. CDR3 in amino acids: CASSSPGEGRGPGNEQFF. The DNA of the CDR3 is TGCGCCAGCAGCTCGCCGGGGGAGGGCAGGGGGCCCGGCAATGAGCAGTTCTTC.

As to this clonotype: A much larger clone differs by one base, so this may be a read error. The chain uses TRBV5-4 and TRBJ2-5; D possibly matches TRBD1 or TRBD2 (5 bases each). V dropped 0 bases and J dropped 7 bases, with 13 bases sitting between them. In germline, CDR1 is SGHNT, CDR2 YYREEE (reference sequence). CDR3 length equals 14 residues. DNA of the CDR3: TGTGCCAGCAGCTTGGCTCGGGGAAGGGGGACCCAGTACTTC. Translation gives CASSLARGRGTQYF. Filled out from reference TRBV5-4 and TRBJ2-5, the complete variable domain reads ETGVTQSPTHLIKTRGQQVTLRCSSQSGHNTVSWYQQALGQGPQFIFQYYREEENGRGNFPPRFSGLQFPNYSSELNVNALELDDSALYLCASSLARGRGTQYFGPGTRLLVL.

This clonotype is labeled large (0.1 to 1%). V usage is TRBV29-1 and J usage is TRBJ2-1; weak D call: TRBD2 (6 bases). Between the trimmed V and J ends, which lost 4 bases and 1 base, there was a span of 11 bases. The CDR3 covers 14 residues. Germline-derived CDR1 and CDR2 are SQVTM and ANQGSEA. CDR3 loop: CSVVGGKSYNEQFF. CDR3 nucleotide sequence: TGCAGCGTTGTTGGCGGGAAGTCCTACAATGAGCAGTTCTTC.

This clonotype is hyperexpanded within its sample. The rearrangement joins TRBV6-2 or TRBV6-3 to TRBJ1-2; TRBD1 matches 7 bases. Trimming at V came to 6 bases and at J to 2 bases, leaving 3 bases not matched to a gene. The germline gives CDR1 MNHEY, CDR2 SVGEGT. This CDR3 has 13 residues. The DNA for the CDR3 is TGTGCCAGCAGACGGGACAGCAACTATGGCTACACCTTC. This encodes CASRRDSNYGYTF.

This clonotype has only a few counts. This chain links TRBV5-1 with TRBJ2-2, with D maybe TRBD2 (5 bases). This CDR3 is built from 16 residues. V was trimmed by 3 bases and J by 4 bases, leaving 16 bases between them. Germline V gene data show CDR1 as SGHRS and CDR2 as YFSETQ. CDR3 coding DNA: TGCGCCAGCAGCTCCCGGGGTACCACGGGCACCGGGGAGCTGTTTTTT. This translates into CASSSRGTTGTGELFF.

This clonotype is large by share. This sequence joins TRBV6-6 and TRBJ1-3; a possible D gene is TRBD1 (6 bases). Trimming stripped 6 bases from V and 4 bases from J, with 13 bases between. CDR3 length equals 14 residues. CDR1 and CDR2 from the germline V gene are MNHNY and SVGAGI (reference sequence). The CDR3 coding sequence is TGTGCCAGCAGCCGGGGGGACATCGGAAACACCATATATTTT. Residues: CASSRGDIGNTIYF.

By share, this clonotype counts as large. This chain joins TRBV7-8 and TRBJ1-1; D possibly corresponds to TRBD1 (6 bases). In germline, CDR1 is SGHVS, CDR2 FQNEAQ. V shed 5 bases and J shed 1 base, with 14 bases lying between them. This CDR3 contains 15 residues. CDR3 region: CASSNIGGGNTEAFF. The CDR3 nucleotides are TGTGCCAGCAGCAATATCGGAGGGGGGAACACTGAAGCTTTCTTT.

As concerns this clonotype: A read error may explain this, as a much larger clone is one base away. The chain combines TRBV3-1 with TRBJ1-5; D gene uncertain. Germline CDR1 is LGHDT and CDR2 is YNNKEL (reference sequence). This CDR3 is 14 amino acids long. The CDR3: CASSLGDSSQPQHF. The CDR3 region has the DNA TGTGCCAGCAGCCTGGGAGATAGCAGTCAGCCCCAGCATTTT. Drawing the rest from reference TRBV3-1 and TRBJ1-5, the complete variable domain is DTAVSQTPKYLVTQMGNDKSIKCEQNLGHDTMYWYKQDSKKFLKIMFSYNNKELIINETVPNRFSPKSPDKAHLNLHINSLELGDSAVYFCASSLGDSSQPQHFGDGTRLSIL.